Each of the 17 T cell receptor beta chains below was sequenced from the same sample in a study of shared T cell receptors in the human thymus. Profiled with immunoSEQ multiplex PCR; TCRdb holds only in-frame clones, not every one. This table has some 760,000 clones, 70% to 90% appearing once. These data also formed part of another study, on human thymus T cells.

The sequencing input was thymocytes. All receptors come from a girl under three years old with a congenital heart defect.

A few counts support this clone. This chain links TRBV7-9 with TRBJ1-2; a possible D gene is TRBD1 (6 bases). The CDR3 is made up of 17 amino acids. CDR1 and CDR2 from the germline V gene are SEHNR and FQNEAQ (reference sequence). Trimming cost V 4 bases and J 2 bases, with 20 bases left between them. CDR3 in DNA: TGTGCCAGCAGCTCAAATTCGGCAGGGGTTGGGAACTATGGCTACACCTTC. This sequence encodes CASSSNSAGVGNYGYTF.

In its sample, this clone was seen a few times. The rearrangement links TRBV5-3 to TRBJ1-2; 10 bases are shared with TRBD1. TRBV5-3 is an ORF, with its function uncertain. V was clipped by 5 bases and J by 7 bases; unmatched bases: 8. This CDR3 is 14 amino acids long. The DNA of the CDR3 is TGTGCCAGAAGATACTCCCGGGACAGGGGTGGCTACACCTTC. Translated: CARRYSRDRGGYTF.

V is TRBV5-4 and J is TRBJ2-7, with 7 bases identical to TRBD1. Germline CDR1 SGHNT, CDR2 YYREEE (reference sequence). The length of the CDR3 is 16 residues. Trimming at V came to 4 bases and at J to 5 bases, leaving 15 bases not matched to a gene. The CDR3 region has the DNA TGTGCCAGCAGCCCTAACCGACAGGGAGTTTTCCACGAGCAGTACTTC. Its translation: CASSPNRQGVFHEQYF.

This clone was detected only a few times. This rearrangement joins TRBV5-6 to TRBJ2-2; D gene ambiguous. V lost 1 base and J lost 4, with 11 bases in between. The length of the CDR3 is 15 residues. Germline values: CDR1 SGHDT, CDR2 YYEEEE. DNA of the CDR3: TGTGCCAGCAGCTTGATGAGGTGGTCCACCGGGGAGCTGTTTTTT. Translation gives CASSLMRWSTGELFF.

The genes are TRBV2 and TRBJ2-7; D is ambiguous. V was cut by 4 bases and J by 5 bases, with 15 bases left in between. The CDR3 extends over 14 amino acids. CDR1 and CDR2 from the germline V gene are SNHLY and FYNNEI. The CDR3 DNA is TGTGCCAGCAGTGGAGGCCGTTCTGGCCACGAGCAGTACTTC. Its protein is CASSGGRSGHEQYF.

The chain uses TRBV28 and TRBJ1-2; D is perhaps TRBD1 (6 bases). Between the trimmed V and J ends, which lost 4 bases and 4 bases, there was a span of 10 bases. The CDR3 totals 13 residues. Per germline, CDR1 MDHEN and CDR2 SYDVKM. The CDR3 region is CASSSDSVYGYTF. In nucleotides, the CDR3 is TGTGCCAGCAGTTCGGACAGTGTCTATGGCTACACCTTC.

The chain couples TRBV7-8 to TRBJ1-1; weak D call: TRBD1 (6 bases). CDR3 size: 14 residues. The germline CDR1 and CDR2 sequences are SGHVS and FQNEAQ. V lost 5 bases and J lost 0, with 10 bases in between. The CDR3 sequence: CASSPTGLNTEAFF. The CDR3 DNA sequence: TGTGCCAGCAGCCCGACAGGATTGAACACTGAAGCTTTCTTT.

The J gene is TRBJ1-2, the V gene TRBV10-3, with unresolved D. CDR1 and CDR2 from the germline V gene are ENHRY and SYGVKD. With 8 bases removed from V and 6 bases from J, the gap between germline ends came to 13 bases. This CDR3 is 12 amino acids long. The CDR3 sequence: CAIRGTPDGYTF. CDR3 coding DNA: TGTGCCATCCGGGGAACTCCGGATGGCTACACCTTC.

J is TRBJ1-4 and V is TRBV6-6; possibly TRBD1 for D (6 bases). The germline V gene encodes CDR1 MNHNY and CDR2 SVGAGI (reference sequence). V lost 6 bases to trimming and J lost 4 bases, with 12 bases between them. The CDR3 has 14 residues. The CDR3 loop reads CASRLDSGNEKLFF. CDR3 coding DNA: TGTGCCAGCAGGTTGGACAGCGGTAATGAAAAACTGTTTTTT.

CDR3 residues: CASSFGPPRRGLYGYTF. Written as DNA, the CDR3 is TGTGCCAGCAGCTTTGGCCCCCCCCGTAGGGGGCTCTATGGCTACACCTTC. V usage is TRBV5-8 and J usage is TRBJ1-2, with TRBD1 identical over 7 bases. The CDR3 is 17 amino acids. Losses at the gene ends were 2 bases for V and 4 bases for J; bases not matched to a gene: 14. The V gene's germline CDR1 is SGHTS and CDR2 YDEGEE.

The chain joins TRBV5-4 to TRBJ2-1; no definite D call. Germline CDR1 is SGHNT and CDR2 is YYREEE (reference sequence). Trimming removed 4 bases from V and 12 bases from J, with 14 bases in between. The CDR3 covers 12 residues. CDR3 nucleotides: TGTGCCAGCAGCCTAGACTCCGGTCGGCAGTTCTTC. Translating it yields CASSLDSGRQFF.

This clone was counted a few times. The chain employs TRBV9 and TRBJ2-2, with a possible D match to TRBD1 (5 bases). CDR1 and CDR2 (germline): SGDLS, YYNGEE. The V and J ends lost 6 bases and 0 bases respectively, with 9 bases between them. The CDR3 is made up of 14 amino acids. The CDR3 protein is CASKGHSNTGELFF. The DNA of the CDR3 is TGTGCCAGCAAGGGGCACTCGAACACCGGGGAGCTGTTTTTT.

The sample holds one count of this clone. CDR3 region: CASSSWTGAVTGELFF. Here the CDR3 DNA reads TGTGCCAGCAGTTCCTGGACAGGCGCGGTCACCGGGGAGCTGTTTTTT. The chain has TRBV6-5 and TRBJ2-2, with 7 bases matching TRBD1. Germline V lookup: CDR1 MNHEY, CDR2 SVGAGI. The CDR3 length is 16 residues. V shed 4 bases, J shed 4 bases, and the junction held 9 bases outside the gene matches.

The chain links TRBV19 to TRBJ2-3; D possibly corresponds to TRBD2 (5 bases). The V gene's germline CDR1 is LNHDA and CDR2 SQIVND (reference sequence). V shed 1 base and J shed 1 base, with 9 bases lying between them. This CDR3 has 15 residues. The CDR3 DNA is TGTGCCAGTAGTATAGGAGGGTCCGGCACAGATACGCAGTATTTT. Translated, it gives CASSIGGSGTDTQYF.

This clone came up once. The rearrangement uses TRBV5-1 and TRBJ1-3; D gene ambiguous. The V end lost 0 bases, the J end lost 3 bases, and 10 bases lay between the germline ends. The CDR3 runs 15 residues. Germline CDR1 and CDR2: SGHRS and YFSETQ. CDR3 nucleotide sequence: TGCGCCAGCAGCTTGGGTCAGGAGGGTGGAAACACCATATATTTT. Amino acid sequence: CASSLGQEGGNTIYF.

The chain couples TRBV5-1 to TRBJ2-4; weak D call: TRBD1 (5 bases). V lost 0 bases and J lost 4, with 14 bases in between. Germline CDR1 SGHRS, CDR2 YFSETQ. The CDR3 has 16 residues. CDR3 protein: CASSLAPARVKNIQYF. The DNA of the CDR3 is TGCGCCAGCAGCTTGGCCCCCGCCAGGGTAAAAAACATTCAGTACTTC.

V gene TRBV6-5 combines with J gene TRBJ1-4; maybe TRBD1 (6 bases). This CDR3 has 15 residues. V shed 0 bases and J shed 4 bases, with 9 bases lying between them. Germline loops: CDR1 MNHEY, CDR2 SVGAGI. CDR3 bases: TGTGCCAGCAGTTACTCGTCAGGGGTTAATGAAAAACTGTTTTTT. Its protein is CASSYSSGVNEKLFF.